These 3 T cell receptor beta chains were sequenced from one sample in a study of CD8 T cells in ankylosing spondylitis. Each CDR3 protein is one row after TCRdb ran MiXCR on the 5' RACE reads. The sample shows roughly 280,000 distinct CDR3 sequences, roughly 20% of them seen only once. The sequencing sample was made of blood, either unsorted or a sorted T cell fraction (not recorded which). The source is a male donor with ankylosing spondylitis or in good health (not recorded which).

This clonotype was counted only a few times. The chain recombines TRBV5-1 with TRBJ2-5, with TRBD2 matching over 8 bases. Looked up from germline, CDR1 is SGHRS and CDR2 is YFSETQ. The CDR3 extends over 17 amino acids. V shed 0 bases and J 4 bases; nucleotides not matched to a gene: 11. CDR3 DNA sequence: TGCGCCAGCAGCTTGGCCGACTTCAGCGGGGGAAGAGAGACCCAGTACTTC. Translating gives CASSLADFSGGRETQYF. Drawing the rest from reference TRBV5-1 and TRBJ2-5, the complete variable domain is KAGVTQTPRYLIKTRGQQVTLSCSPISGHRSVSWYQQTPGQGLQFLFEYFSETQRNKGNFPGRFSGRQFSNSRSEMNVSTLELGDSALYLCASSLADFSGGRETQYFGPGTRLLVL.

This clonotype turned up a few times. The V and J genes are TRBV20-1 and TRBJ1-6; possibly TRBD1 for D (6 bases). Trimming removed 0 bases from V and 7 bases from J, with 25 bases in between. This CDR3 is 19 amino acids long. Looked up from germline, CDR1 is DFQATT and CDR2 is SNEGSKA (reference sequence). The CDR3 DNA follows: TGCAGTGCTAGAGATTGGCTCGGAACACAGGGAGGGTGGAATTCACCCCTCCACTTT. Its protein product is CSARDWLGTQGGWNSPLHF.

There are a few counts of this clonotype. The V call is TRBV20-1, the J call TRBJ1-5; D is unclear. The germline V gene encodes CDR1 DFQATT and CDR2 SNEGSKA (reference sequence). The CDR3 has 15 amino acids. V was cut by 3 bases and J by 4 bases, with 16 bases left in between. The CDR3 here is CSARYGIQGNQPQHF. The CDR3 coding sequence is TGCAGTGCTAGGTATGGCATCCAAGGGAATCAGCCCCAGCATTTT.